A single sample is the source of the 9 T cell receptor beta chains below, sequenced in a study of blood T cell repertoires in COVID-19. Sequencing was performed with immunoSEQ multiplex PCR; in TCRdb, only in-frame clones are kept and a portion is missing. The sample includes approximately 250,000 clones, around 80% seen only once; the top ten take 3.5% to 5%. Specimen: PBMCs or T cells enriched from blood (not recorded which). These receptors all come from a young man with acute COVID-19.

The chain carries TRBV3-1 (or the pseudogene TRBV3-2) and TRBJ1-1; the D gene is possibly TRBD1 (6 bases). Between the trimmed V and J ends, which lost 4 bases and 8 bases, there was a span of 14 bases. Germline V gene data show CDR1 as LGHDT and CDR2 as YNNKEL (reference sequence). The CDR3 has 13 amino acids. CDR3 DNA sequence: TGTGCCAGCAGCCGGACAGAGAACTTCGAAGCTTTCTTT. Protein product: CASSRTENFEAFF.

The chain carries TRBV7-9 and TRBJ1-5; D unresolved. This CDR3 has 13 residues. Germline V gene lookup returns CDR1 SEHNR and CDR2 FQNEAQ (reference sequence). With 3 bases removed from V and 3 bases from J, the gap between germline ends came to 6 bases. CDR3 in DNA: TGTGCCAGCAGCTTCCAAATCAATCAGCCCCAGCATTTT. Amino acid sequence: CASSFQINQPQHF.

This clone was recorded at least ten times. The chain's CDR3 is CASRVDGLADEQFF. In DNA, the CDR3 is TGCGCCAGCAGGGTAGATGGACTAGCGGACGAGCAGTTCTTC. The chain carries TRBV5-1 and TRBJ2-1; TRBD2 aligns across 10 bases. The germline V gene encodes CDR1 SGHRS and CDR2 YFSETQ. The length of the CDR3 is 14 residues. The V segment lost 5 bases and the J segment 10 bases; nucleotides outside the gene matches: 9.

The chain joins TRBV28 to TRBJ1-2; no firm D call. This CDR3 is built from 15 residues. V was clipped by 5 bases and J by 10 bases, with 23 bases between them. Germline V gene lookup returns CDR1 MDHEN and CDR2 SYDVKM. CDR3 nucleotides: TGTGCCAGCAGTCCCGCCCGGGGAAGCTTGACCACCTACACCTTC. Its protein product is CASSPARGSLTTYTF.

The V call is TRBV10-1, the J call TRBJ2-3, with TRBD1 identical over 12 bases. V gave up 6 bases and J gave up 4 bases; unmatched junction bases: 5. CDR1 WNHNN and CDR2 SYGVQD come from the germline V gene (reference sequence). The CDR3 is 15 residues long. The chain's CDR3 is CASSSGTGGADTQYF. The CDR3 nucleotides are TGCGCCAGCAGCTCCGGGACAGGGGGCGCAGATACGCAGTATTTT.

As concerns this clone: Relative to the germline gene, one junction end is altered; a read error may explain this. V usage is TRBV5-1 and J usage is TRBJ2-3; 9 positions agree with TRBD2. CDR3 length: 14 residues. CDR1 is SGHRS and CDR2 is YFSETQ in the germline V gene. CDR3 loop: CASSLSGSGDTQYF. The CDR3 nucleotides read TGTGCCAGCAGCCTTAGCGGGAGTGGAGATACGCAGTATTTT.

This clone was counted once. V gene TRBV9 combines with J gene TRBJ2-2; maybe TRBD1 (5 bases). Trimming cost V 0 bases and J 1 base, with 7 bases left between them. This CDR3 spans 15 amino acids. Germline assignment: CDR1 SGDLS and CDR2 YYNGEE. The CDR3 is CASSVGQGNTGELFF. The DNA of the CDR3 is TGTGCCAGCAGCGTAGGCCAGGGGAACACCGGGGAGCTGTTTTTT. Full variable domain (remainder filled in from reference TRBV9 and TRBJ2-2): DSGVTQTPKHLITATGQRVTLRCSPRSGDLSVYWYQQSLDQGLQFLIQYYNGEERAKGNILERFSAQQFPDLHSELNLSSLELGDSALYFCASSVGQGNTGELFFGEGSRLTVL.

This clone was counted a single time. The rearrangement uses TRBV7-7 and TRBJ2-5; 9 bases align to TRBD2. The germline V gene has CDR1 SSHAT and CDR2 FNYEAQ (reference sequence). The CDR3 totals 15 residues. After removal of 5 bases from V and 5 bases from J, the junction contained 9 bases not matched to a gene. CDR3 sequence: CASSQTSGNVETQYF. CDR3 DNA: TGTGCCAGCAGCCAGACTAGCGGCAATGTGGAGACCCAGTACTTC.

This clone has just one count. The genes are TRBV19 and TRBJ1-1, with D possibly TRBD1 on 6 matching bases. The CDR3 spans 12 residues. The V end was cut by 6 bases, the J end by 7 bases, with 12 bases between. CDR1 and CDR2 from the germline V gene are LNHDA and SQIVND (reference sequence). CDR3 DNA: TGTGCCAGTAGGGGGGCGAGAATTGAAGCTTTCTTT. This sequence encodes CASRGARIEAFF.